These 24 T cell receptor beta chains were all obtained from the same sample, sequenced in a study of T cell repertoires in cytomegalovirus infection. TCRdb reprocessed the reads with MiXCR, giving one entry per CDR3 protein. The sample consists of approximately 730,000 distinct CDR3 sequences, about 27% of them appearing once. No antigen has been identified for these receptors. Sequenced here: cultured CD8+ T cells from PBMCs, sampled from culture after CMV antigen stimulation. The source is a human donor in good health (CMV status not recorded). Some clones in this sample may be carry-over from other donors' samples.

The chain combines TRBV19 with TRBJ2-1, with 12 bases identical to TRBD2. The V segment lost 3 bases and the J segment 4 bases; nucleotides outside the gene matches: 10. The CDR3 totals 18 residues. CDR1 is LNHDA and CDR2 is SQIVND in the germline V gene (reference sequence). The CDR3 loop reads CASSISLAGGPWYNEQFF. CDR3 sequence (DNA): TGTGCCAGTAGTATCAGTCTAGCGGGGGGGCCGTGGTACAATGAGCAGTTCTTC.

This clonotype was picked up a small number of times. The chain couples TRBV6-5 to TRBJ1-2; D is unclear. The germline V gene encodes CDR1 MNHEY and CDR2 SVGAGI. V dropped 2 bases and J dropped 6 bases, with 10 bases sitting between them. This CDR3 has 13 residues. The CDR3 coding sequence is TGTGCCAGCAGTTACCGGGTCCTAGATGGCTACACCTTC. Its translation is CASSYRVLDGYTF.

Many counts were recorded for this clonotype. The V call is TRBV7-9, the J call TRBJ2-5; the match to TRBD1 covers 7 bases. V was clipped by 5 bases and J by 5 bases; unmatched bases: 11. The CDR3 runs 15 residues. Germline V gene data show CDR1 as SEHNR and CDR2 as FQNEAQ (reference sequence). CDR3 sequence: CASSPLTGWKETQYF. The CDR3 DNA reads as TGTGCCAGCAGCCCTTTGACAGGGTGGAAGGAGACCCAGTACTTC.

The chain recombines TRBV5-1 with TRBJ2-3; tentatively, D is TRBD1 or TRBD2 (5 bases each). From germline, CDR1 is SGHRS and CDR2 YFSETQ. V was clipped by 3 bases and J by 1 base, with 15 bases between them. The CDR3 is 16 amino acids. CDR3 residues: CASSSREGAGTDTQYF. CDR3 sequence (DNA): TGCGCCAGCAGCTCCCGGGAAGGGGCAGGCACAGATACGCAGTATTTT.

This clonotype has a single count. Because it lacks the conserved phenylalanine or tryptophan at the end, this CDR3 is likely a read error. The chain carries TRBV7-6 and TRBJ2-1, with TRBD2 matching over 10 bases. The V gene's germline CDR1 is SGHVS and CDR2 FNYEAQ. The CDR3 extends over 15 amino acids. In DNA form, the CDR3 reads TGTGCTAGCGCCCCAGACAGCGGGGGGGCGAATGAGCAGTTCTCC. It specifies CASAPDSGGANEQFS.

This clonotype was seen once. This chain connects TRBV6-2 or TRBV6-3 to TRBJ2-5, with 14 bases that match TRBD2. Trimming took 5 bases from V and 3 from J; bases not matched to a gene: 5. This CDR3 is built from 16 residues. The germline gives CDR1 MNHEY, CDR2 SVGEGT. CDR3 residues: CASSVLTSGGEETQYF. CDR3 bases: TGTGCCAGCAGTGTCCTGACTAGCGGGGGGGAAGAGACCCAGTACTTC.

This chain links TRBV12-3 or TRBV12-4 with TRBJ2-1; 11 bases match TRBD1. The CDR3 length is 14 residues. V shed 2 bases, J shed 8 bases, and the junction held 2 bases outside the gene matches. The CDR3 here is CASSLLGQGDEQFF. The CDR3 DNA is TGTGCCAGCAGTTTATTGGGACAGGGGGATGAGCAGTTCTTC.

In its sample, this clonotype was seen a few times. The chain joins TRBV6-4 to TRBJ2-3; 10 nucleotides agree with TRBD1. V shed 2 bases, J shed 1 base, and the junction held 0 bases outside the gene matches. From germline, CDR1 is MRHNA and CDR2 SNTAGT. The CDR3 extends over 15 amino acids. CDR3 sequence: CASSDGTGGTDTQYF. The DNA for the CDR3 is TGTGCCAGCAGTGACGGGACAGGGGGCACAGATACGCAGTATTTT.

This clonotype showed up many times. The chain has TRBV7-9 and TRBJ1-2; D remains unclear. V gave up 6 bases and J gave up 1 base, with 9 bases separating them. The CDR3 runs 13 residues. Germline-derived CDR1 and CDR2 are SEHNR and FQNEAQ (reference sequence). The DNA of the CDR3 is TGTGCCAGCAGGTCGCCAGATAACTATGGCTACACCTTC. Its translation: CASRSPDNYGYTF.

V and J are TRBV20-1 and TRBJ2-1, with TRBD1 identical over 9 bases. The germline CDR1 and CDR2 sequences are DFQATT and SNEGSKA (reference sequence). The CDR3 has 16 residues. J was trimmed by 4 bases and V by 6 bases; bases with no gene match: 13. The CDR3 protein is CSATGPGTGMYNEQFF. In DNA form, the CDR3 reads TGCAGTGCCACGGGACCCGGGACAGGGATGTACAATGAGCAGTTCTTC.

This clonotype was detected a few times. CDR3 DNA: TGTGCCAGCAGTTTAGTTCCTGGGTCCCCTACCGGGGAGCTGTTTTTT. It codes for CASSLVPGSPTGELFF. The chain uses TRBV12-3 or TRBV12-4 and TRBJ2-2; D gene unclear. CDR3 size: 16 residues. V was shortened by 1 base and J by 5 bases, with 14 bases between the two germline ends.

This clonotype showed up just a few times. J is TRBJ2-3 and V is TRBV20-1; D is possibly TRBD2 (6 bases). The V end was cut by 6 bases, the J end by 1 base, with 17 bases between. This CDR3 is built from 15 residues. The germline CDR1 and CDR2 sequences are DFQATT and SNEGSKA (reference sequence). The CDR3 bases are TGCAGTGCGGAGTGGGGGTCGGGGGGCACAGATACGCAGTATTTT. Translation gives CSAEWGSGGTDTQYF.

CDR3 protein: CASSPRGSGNQPQHF. CDR3 DNA sequence: TGTGCCAGCAGTCCCAGGGGTTCCGGCAATCAGCCCCAGCATTTT. The rearrangement uses TRBV6-2 or TRBV6-3 and TRBJ1-5, with TRBD1 as a possible D gene (6 bases). The V gene lost 5 bases and the J gene lost 2 bases, with 13 bases spanning the gap. Germline CDR1 is MNHEY and CDR2 is SVGEGT. The CDR3 has 15 amino acids.

At least ten counts were recorded for this clonotype. The chain uses TRBV7-2 and TRBJ1-3; D possibly corresponds to TRBD1 (5 bases). The CDR3 is made up of 17 amino acids. Germline CDR1 and CDR2: SGHTA and FQGNSA. V dropped 1 base and J dropped 4 bases, with 17 bases sitting between them. In nucleotides, the CDR3 is TGTGCCAGCAGCTTAGGACCCCGGGGCCGCGAAGGAAACACCATATATTTT. Translation gives CASSLGPRGREGNTIYF.

CDR3 in DNA: TGTGCCAGCAGCCTCGGGGACACCCCCGGGGGCGGCTACACCTTC. Translation gives CASSLGDTPGGGYTF. The V call is TRBV7-9, the J call TRBJ1-2; possible D gene TRBD1, 6 bases. The CDR3 spans 15 residues. With 5 bases removed from V and 8 bases from J, the gap between germline ends came to 21 bases. In germline, CDR1 is SEHNR, CDR2 FQNEAQ (reference sequence).

This clonotype was counted only a few times. The J gene is TRBJ1-1, the V gene TRBV19; TRBD1 agrees at 7 bases. Germline lookup yields CDR1 LNHDA and CDR2 SQIVND (reference sequence). The V segment lost 11 bases and the J segment 1 base; nucleotides outside the gene matches: 7. The CDR3 is 13 residues long. Here the CDR3 reads CAAITGANTEAFF. In nucleotides, the CDR3 is TGTGCCGCAATTACAGGGGCGAACACTGAAGCTTTCTTT.

The J gene is TRBJ2-3, the V gene TRBV6-6; tentatively, D is TRBD2 (6 bases). Germline V gene sequence: CDR1 MNHNY, CDR2 SVGAGI (reference sequence). The CDR3 spans 14 residues. The CDR3 is CAAGLASPTDTQYF. CDR3 nucleotides: TGTGCGGCGGGACTCGCCAGTCCCACAGATACGCAGTATTTT.

This clonotype was recorded a few times. The rearrangement links TRBV7-9 to TRBJ2-5; D unresolved. CDR1 and CDR2 from the germline V gene are SEHNR and FQNEAQ (reference sequence). CDR3 length: 15 residues. The V end was cut by 5 bases, the J end by 2 bases, with 15 bases between. CDR3 DNA sequence: TGTGCCAGCAGCCCCATCGTGGGCTCGCAAGAGACCCAGTACTTC. Its protein is CASSPIVGSQETQYF.

The chain joins TRBV29-1 to TRBJ2-3, with 11 bases identical to TRBD2. CDR1 is SQVTM, CDR2 ANQGSEA, per germline. J was trimmed by 7 bases and V by 0 bases; bases with no gene match: 6. This CDR3 is 15 amino acids long. The CDR3 reads CSVEELAGGPYTQYF. DNA for the CDR3: TGCAGCGTTGAAGAGTTAGCGGGGGGGCCTTATACGCAGTATTTT.

V gene TRBV7-6 combines with J gene TRBJ2-3; tentative D call: TRBD1 (5 bases). This CDR3 has 18 amino acids. V was clipped by 6 bases and J by 4 bases, with 26 bases between them. Germline V gene sequence: CDR1 SGHVS, CDR2 FNYEAQ. The CDR3 protein is CASSPLSLDNSFPDTQYF. The CDR3, as DNA: TGTGCCAGCAGTCCCTTGAGTCTGGACAATTCATTTCCAGATACGCAGTATTTT.

This clonotype was seen just once. The chain has TRBV6-2 or TRBV6-3 and TRBJ2-7; D may be TRBD2 (6 bases). Trimming took off 6 bases at V and 3 bases at J, with 18 bases between the two ends. Germline CDR1 and CDR2: MNHEY and SVGEGT. The CDR3 sequence is 15 residues long. The CDR3 sequence: CASSQSGGEIYEQYV. DNA of the CDR3: TGTGCCAGCAGCCAAAGTGGAGGGGAGATCTACGAGCAGTACGTC.

The V and J genes are TRBV6-5 and TRBJ2-1, with TRBD2 matching over 7 bases. CDR1 is MNHEY and CDR2 is SVGAGI in the germline V gene. V lost 6 bases and J lost 0; bases outside the gene matches: 5. CDR3 length: 15 residues. The CDR3 region has the DNA TGTGCCAGCAGCCGGGACTACCCCTCCTACAATGAGCAGTTCTTC. Its translation is CASSRDYPSYNEQFF.

This sequence joins TRBV10-3 and TRBJ2-7; TRBD1 matches 9 bases. Per the germline V gene, CDR1 is ENHRY and CDR2 is SYGVKD. The J segment lost 7 bases and the V segment lost 4 bases, leaving 11 bases of the junction unmatched. The CDR3 length is 15 residues. The CDR3 bases are TGTGCCATCAGTGGGAGTGGGACAGGGTCGTGGGAGCAGTACTTC. This sequence encodes CAISGSGTGSWEQYF.

On this clonotype: Compared with germline, one end of the junction differs, possibly owing to a read error. J is TRBJ2-7 and V is TRBV7-2; D gene unclear. The germline V gene encodes CDR1 SGHTA and CDR2 FQGNSA. The CDR3 length is 16 residues. CDR3 DNA: TGTGCCAGCAGCTTAGACGAGCAGACCATCACCTACGAGCGGTACTTC. Its translation is CASSLDEQTITYERYF.